The clone carrying this T cell receptor beta chain was counted at least ten times. Its antigen is undetermined. Trimming shortened V by 6 bases and J by 6 bases, and 20 bases separated the two germline ends. CDR3 size: 15 residues. Germline V gene lookup returns CDR1 MNHNY and CDR2 SVGAGI (reference sequence). This entry is derived from a study of neurological immune-mediated disorders. Broader study findings: Grouping of repertoires by phylogeny put those of 18 of 34 multiple sclerosis patients into a single related-CDR3 cluster, a possible signature.

The team produced cDNA through 5'RACE using 10-nucleotide random UMIs. TCRdb analysed the 5' RACE reads with MiXCR anew, one entry per CDR3 protein. The table includes more than 45,000 distinct CDR3 sequences, around 3.9% detected once. The receptor was derived from a young man with multiple sclerosis. The sequencing input was PBMCs. The J gene is TRBJ1-1, the V gene TRBV6-6; maybe TRBD1 (6 bases). The CDR3 DNA is TGTGCCAGCAGCCCGGGACATGGGGCGAAACCTGAAGCTTTCTTT. Translation: CASSPGHGAKPEAFF.